These T cell receptor beta chains were read from a single sample in a study of blood T cell repertoires in COVID-19. Repertoires were generated with immunoSEQ multiplex PCR, while TCRdb's copy carries only in-frame clones and drops some. The sample includes about 170,000 clones, roughly 90% of them seen just once. The sequenced sample was peripheral blood. Receptors originate from a middle-aged man with acute or convalescent COVID-19. The CDR3 runs from the conserved cysteine through the conserved F or W. Fields, in order: V gene, D gene, J gene, clone size, CDR3 DNA, CDR3 protein. The D gene is left open where the match is weak. Rows may omit the clone size; those that give it use once, few, many or a size class.

V: TRBV7-2
D: TRBD1
J: TRBJ2-6
size: -
DNA: TGTGCCAGCAATACACAACAGGGGGCTGGGGGGAACGTCCTGACTTTC
CDR3: CASNTQQGAGGNVLTF

V: TRBV7-2
D: -
J: TRBJ1-5
size: -
DNA: TGTGCCAGCAGCCGCCGGGGGAATAGCAATCAGCCCCAGCATTTT
CDR3: CASSRRGNSNQPQHF

V: TRBV4-3
D: -
J: TRBJ1-2
size: few
DNA: TGCGCCAGCAGCCAAGGCGTAGGACAGCCCTATGGCTACACCTTC
CDR3: CASSQGVGQPYGYTF

V: TRBV28
D: -
J: TRBJ1-2
size: -
DNA: TGTGCCAGCAGTACCCCCGACAGGTCCTATGGCTACACCTTC
CDR3: CASSTPDRSYGYTF

V: TRBV5-1
D: TRBD2
J: TRBJ2-2
size: -
DNA: TGCGCCAGCAGATCCTTAGCGGGAGGGCCCGGGGAGCTGTTTTTT
CDR3: CASRSLAGGPGELFF

V: TRBV27
D: -
J: TRBJ1-2
size: -
DNA: TGTGCCAGCAGTTCGGGACTGTTGATATCTGGCTACACCTTC
CDR3: CASSSGLLISGYTF

V: TRBV6-2/TRBV6-3
D: -
J: TRBJ2-2
size: once
DNA: TGTGCCAGCAGCAGCGGGCCCGGCCCCGGGGAGCTGTTTTTT
CDR3: CASSSGPGPGELFF

V: TRBV27
D: TRBD2
J: TRBJ2-1
size: -
DNA: TGTGCCAGCAGTTGGGGGACGACGGGGGGGTTGTACAATGAGCAGTTCTTC
CDR3: CASSWGTTGGLYNEQFF

V: TRBV27
D: -
J: TRBJ2-5
size: -
DNA: TGTGCCAGCAGTCCCCCCCCGGGGACACCACAAGAGACCCAGTACTTC
CDR3: CASSPPPGTPQETQYF

V: TRBV19
D: TRBD1
J: TRBJ1-2
size: -
DNA: TGTGCCAGTAGTGGTGGTAAATTGAATATTGGCAGCGGACAGGGCTATGGCTACACCTTC
CDR3: CASSGGKLNIGSGQGYGYTF

V: TRBV19
D: -
J: TRBJ1-5
size: once
DNA: TGTGCCAGTAGTATGGGGCGGACTAGCAATCAGCCCCAGCATTTT
CDR3: CASSMGRTSNQPQHF

V: TRBV4-3
D: TRBD1
J: TRBJ1-6
size: -
DNA: TGCGCCAGCAGCCAGAGAATAAGGACAGGGAATTCACCCCTCCACTTT
CDR3: CASSQRIRTGNSPLHF

V: TRBV2
D: -
J: TRBJ1-3
size: -
DNA: TGTGCCAGCACTGCGGGGATCTCTGGAAACACCATATATTTT
CDR3: CASTAGISGNTIYF

V: TRBV9
D: TRBD2
J: TRBJ2-2
size: once
DNA: TGTGCCAGCAGCGTAGCTAGTGCTAGCGGGAACACCGGGGAGCTGTTTTTT
CDR3: CASSVASASGNTGELFF

V: TRBV9
D: -
J: TRBJ1-3
size: -
DNA: TGTGCCAGCAGCTCCAGTCTTAATAAGAACACCATATATTTT
CDR3: CASSSSLNKNTIYF

V: TRBV5-1
D: TRBD1
J: TRBJ2-7
size: -
DNA: TGCGCCAGCAGCGTATACAGGGGTGGCGACGAGCAGTACTTC
CDR3: CASSVYRGGDEQYF

V: TRBV7-2
D: -
J: TRBJ1-1
size: once
DNA: TGTGCCAGCAGCTTAGCGCGATATCCGGGGGAAAGCAAGAACACTGAAGCTTTCTTT
CDR3: CASSLARYPGESKNTEAFF

V: TRBV9
D: TRBD1
J: TRBJ1-1
size: -
DNA: TGTGCCAGCGGGACAGGGGAAAGACACACTGAAGCTTTCTTT
CDR3: CASGTGERHTEAFF

V: TRBV5-1
D: -
J: TRBJ2-5
size: -
DNA: TGCGCCAGCAGCTTGTATTCGGGAGAAGAGACCCAGTACTTC
CDR3: CASSLYSGEETQYF

V: TRBV6-1
D: -
J: TRBJ1-1
size: -
DNA: TGTGCCAGCAGTGACACAGGGTTGGACACTGAAGCTTTCTTT
CDR3: CASSDTGLDTEAFF

V: TRBV29-1
D: TRBD1
J: TRBJ1-1
size: -
DNA: TGCAGCGGGGGACTGGACAGGATGAACACTGAAGCTTTCTTT
CDR3: CSGGLDRMNTEAFF

V: TRBV12-3/TRBV12-4
D: -
J: TRBJ1-2
size: -
DNA: TGTGCCAGCAGTTTGCCCGCAGGGGACGGCTACACCTTC
CDR3: CASSLPAGDGYTF

V: TRBV5-1
D: TRBD1
J: TRBJ2-6
size: -
DNA: TGCGCCAGCAGCTTGGAGGGGGCGACTGGGGCCAACGTCCTGACTTTC
CDR3: CASSLEGATGANVLTF

V: TRBV12-5
D: -
J: TRBJ2-3
size: -
DNA: TGTGCTAGTGCTCAATCCACAGGGAATACGCAGTATTTT
CDR3: CASAQSTGNTQYF

V: TRBV28
D: TRBD2
J: TRBJ2-3
size: -
DNA: TGTGCCAGCAGTCCCACCCTAGCGGACTCCAGAGGGGATACGCAGTATTTT
CDR3: CASSPTLADSRGDTQYF

V: TRBV10-3
D: -
J: TRBJ2-2
size: -
DNA: TGTGCCAGTACTGAGGGGGCCGGGGAGCTGTTTTTT
CDR3: CASTEGAGELFF

V: TRBV27
D: -
J: TRBJ2-6
size: -
DNA: TGTGCCAGCAGTTTAGGAGTGTCTGGGGCCAACGTCCTGACTTTC
CDR3: CASSLGVSGANVLTF

V: TRBV5-1
D: TRBD2
J: TRBJ2-1
size: -
DNA: TGCGCCAGCACCAAAAACCTAGCGGGCAATGAGCAGTTCTTC
CDR3: CASTKNLAGNEQFF

V: TRBV7-3
D: -
J: TRBJ2-2
size: -
DNA: TGTGCCGTCCGGACACCCGCGACCGGGGAGCTGTTTTTT
CDR3: CAVRTPATGELFF

V: TRBV7-6
D: TRBD1
J: TRBJ2-2
size: -
DNA: TGTGCCAGCAGCGATCGGGACAGGGGAACGATCGGGGAGCTGTTTTTT
CDR3: CASSDRDRGTIGELFF

V: TRBV2
D: TRBD2
J: TRBJ2-5
size: -
DNA: TGTGCCAGCAATGGACTAGCGGGGCAAGAGACCCAGTACTTC
CDR3: CASNGLAGQETQYF

V: TRBV27
D: -
J: TRBJ2-2
size: -
DNA: TGTGCCAGCAGCCCCAGTACCGGGGAGCTGTTTTTT
CDR3: CASSPSTGELFF

V: TRBV27
D: TRBD2
J: TRBJ2-5
size: -
DNA: TGTGCCAGCAGTCGACTAGCGGGAGTGGAGACCCAGTACTTC
CDR3: CASSRLAGVETQYF

V: TRBV18
D: TRBD2
J: TRBJ2-7
size: -
DNA: TGTGCCAGCTCACTTGGGACTAGTTACGAGCAGTACTTC
CDR3: CASSLGTSYEQYF

V: TRBV5-5
D: -
J: TRBJ1-2
size: -
DNA: TGTGCCAGCAGTTCTGCGCGGGGCGGGGGGCAAGTATATGGCTACACCTTC
CDR3: CASSSARGGGQVYGYTF

V: TRBV30
D: -
J: TRBJ2-5
size: -
DNA: TGTGCCTGGAGTACCACAGGGGAGGAGGGGTACTTC
CDR3: CAWSTTGEEGYF

V: TRBV7-8
D: TRBD2
J: TRBJ2-5
size: once
DNA: TGTGCCAGCAGTTCCGGTAGCGGGAGGGCCCGAGAGACCCAGTACTTC
CDR3: CASSSGSGRARETQYF

V: TRBV7-2
D: -
J: TRBJ1-1
size: -
DNA: TGTGCCAGCATTGTGGGGCAAGTGAACACTGAAGCTTTCTTT
CDR3: CASIVGQVNTEAFF

V: TRBV3-1/TRBV3-2
D: -
J: TRBJ1-5
size: -
DNA: TGTGCCAGCTCCAATTCCCAGGGGAATCAGCCCCAGCATTTT
CDR3: CASSNSQGNQPQHF

V: TRBV24-1
D: TRBD1
J: TRBJ2-2
size: -
DNA: TGTGCCACCAGTGATTTCGGGCTGGACAGGGGGCTAGCGTCGAACACCGGGGAGCTGTTTTTT
CDR3: CATSDFGLDRGLASNTGELFF

V: TRBV24-1
D: -
J: TRBJ1-5
size: -
DNA: TGTGCCACCAGTGAGACTAGCTATCAGCCCCAGCATTTT
CDR3: CATSETSYQPQHF

V: TRBV2
D: -
J: TRBJ2-7
size: once
DNA: TGTGCCAGCAGTTCCGGGACTGTGGAGTACGAGCAGTACTTC
CDR3: CASSSGTVEYEQYF

V: TRBV6-5
D: -
J: TRBJ1-6
size: -
DNA: TGTGCCAGCATGGGACTGCAACTTAATTCACCCCTCCACTTT
CDR3: CASMGLQLNSPLHF

V: TRBV28
D: TRBD1
J: TRBJ2-1
size: -
DNA: TGTGCCAGCAGTTTTCTCAGGGGGCTTTTGGATGAGCAGTTCTTC
CDR3: CASSFLRGLLDEQFF

V: TRBV5-8
D: -
J: TRBJ1-3
size: -
DNA: TGTGCCAGCAGCTCTTGGACAAGGTCAGAGGGAAACACCATATATTTT
CDR3: CASSSWTRSEGNTIYF

V: TRBV19
D: TRBD1
J: TRBJ1-2
size: -
DNA: TGTGCCAGTAGTAGGCGACAGGGCTTCTACACCTTC
CDR3: CASSRRQGFYTF

V: TRBV6-6
D: -
J: TRBJ1-2
size: -
DNA: TGTGCCAGCAGTTCACCCGTTAGGGACTTAGGTGGCTACACCTTC
CDR3: CASSSPVRDLGGYTF

V: TRBV7-8
D: TRBD2
J: TRBJ2-7
size: -
DNA: TGTGCCAGCAGCTTTATAGCGGGAGGTCTCGAGCAGTACTTC
CDR3: CASSFIAGGLEQYF

V: TRBV14
D: TRBD1
J: TRBJ2-2
size: once
DNA: TGTGCCAGCAGCATGAGGACAGGGGCGACCGGGGAGCTGTTTTTT
CDR3: CASSMRTGATGELFF